These 9 T cell receptor beta chains came from one sample sequenced in a study of blood T cell repertoires in COVID-19. Assay: immunoSEQ multiplex PCR; the TCRdb copy retains only in-frame clones and omits some. The profile shows 150,000 to 200,000 clones, roughly four fifths of them singletons. Sequenced material: PBMCs or T cells enriched from blood (not recorded which). The source of these receptors is a man in his fifties who had recovered from COVID-19.

The chain has TRBV25-1 and TRBJ2-7; D call uncertain. The V and J ends lost 6 bases and 3 bases respectively, with 6 bases between them. Germline V gene lookup returns CDR1 MGHDK and CDR2 SYGVNS. CDR3 length equals 11 residues. The CDR3 coding sequence is TGTGCCAGCAGCTACCTCTACGAGCAGTACTTC. This codes for CASSYLYEQYF.

This rearrangement joins TRBV19 to TRBJ1-1, with 11 bases identical to TRBD1. The CDR3 is made up of 13 amino acids. The V gene end was trimmed by 8 bases and the J gene end by 8 bases; junction bases not matched to a gene: 7. Germline lookup yields CDR1 LNHDA and CDR2 SQIVND (reference sequence). The CDR3 DNA reads as TGTGCCAGTTCCAGGACAGGGGGCAGGGAAGCTTTCTTT. Residues: CASSRTGGREAFF. The full variable domain, its missing parts supplied by reference TRBV19 and TRBJ1-1, is DGGITQSPKYLFRKEGQNVTLSCEQNLNHDAMYWYRQDPGQGLRLIYYSQIVNDFQKGDIAEGYSVSREKKESFPLTVTSAQKNPTAFYLCASSRTGGREAFFGQGTRLTVV.

This rearrangement joins TRBV6-5 to TRBJ2-7, with D tentatively TRBD2 (5 bases). Per the germline V gene, CDR1 is MNHEY and CDR2 is SVGAGI. The CDR3 runs to 12 residues. Trimming removed 6 bases from V and 3 bases from J, with 9 bases in between. CDR3 loop: CASSPGLYEQYF. The CDR3 DNA follows: TGTGCCAGCAGCCCCGGACTCTACGAGCAGTACTTC.

The chain couples TRBV7-9 to TRBJ1-5, with TRBD1 matching over 8 bases. Germline V gene data show CDR1 as SEHNR and CDR2 as FQNEAQ (reference sequence). Germline trimming cut 4 bases from V and 5 bases from J; bases unmatched to any gene: 7. The CDR3 consists of 15 residues. The CDR3 region has the DNA TGTGCCAGCAGCTCGGACAGGGATTGGGATCAGCCCCAGCATTTT. This sequence encodes CASSSDRDWDQPQHF.

The chain combines TRBV29-1 with TRBJ1-1; 7 bases fit TRBD1. Germline CDR1 is SQVTM and CDR2 is ANQGSEA. The CDR3 extends over 13 amino acids. Trimming took 5 bases from V and 5 from J; bases not matched to a gene: 8. The CDR3 nucleotides read TGCAGCGTTCCCCTGACAGGGAAAACTGAAGCTTTCTTT. Its protein product is CSVPLTGKTEAFF.

The chain is built from TRBV4-1 and TRBJ2-3; 16 nucleotides line up with TRBD2. The CDR3 is made up of 18 amino acids. In germline, CDR1 is MGHRA, CDR2 YSYEKL. Trimming removed 8 bases from V and 2 bases from J; junction bases left unmatched: 10. CDR3: CASSAGTSGRGNTDTQYF. Here the CDR3 DNA reads TGCGCCAGCTCCGCTGGGACTAGCGGGAGGGGCAACACAGATACGCAGTATTTT.

J is TRBJ2-3 and V is TRBV10-3, with 8 bases identical to TRBD2. V shed 11 bases and J 0 bases; nucleotides not matched to a gene: 10. The CDR3 runs 15 residues. Germline CDR1 reads ENHRY; CDR2 reads SYGVKD. CDR3 in amino acids: CAAHSGGSSTDTQYF. The CDR3 bases are TGTGCCGCCCACTCGGGAGGGTCTAGCACAGATACGCAGTATTTT.

This clone is a singleton in its sample. The chain has TRBV19 and TRBJ2-7, with TRBD1 matching 7 bases. Germline assignment: CDR1 LNHDA and CDR2 SQIVND (reference sequence). Losses at the gene ends were 8 bases for V and 3 bases for J; bases not matched to a gene: 10. This CDR3 is built from 14 residues. The CDR3, as DNA: TGTGCCAGTGGGGCCGGGACAGACTACTACGAGCAGTACTTC. Amino acids: CASGAGTDYYEQYF.

J is TRBJ1-2 and V is TRBV7-9; D is unclear. V dropped 5 bases and J dropped 3 bases, with 13 bases sitting between them. The CDR3 loop spans 14 amino acids. Germline assignment: CDR1 SEHNR and CDR2 FQNEAQ (reference sequence). The CDR3 bases are TGTGCCAGCAGCCCTCGGGAAGGACACTATGGCTACACCTTC. Residues: CASSPREGHYGYTF.